This T cell receptor beta chain is drawn from a study of T-cell memory formation after mild COVID-19. As for the study in general: TCR clusters mostly belonged to single donors. The study, taken as a whole, reports: Whereas later expanders leaned CD4+, clones contracting day 15 to 85 showed a balanced CD4/CD8 makeup. Detection of some responders pre-infection suggested pre-existing cross-reactive memory T cells participated.

Constant-segment primers and 5'RACE yielded cDNA libraries for TCR alpha and TCR beta, each carrying sample barcodes and UMIs. MiXCR was run by TCRdb on the 5' RACE reads, yielding one entry per CDR3 protein. Of 350,000 or so distinct CDR3 sequences in the sample, under 25% were seen once. As for this clonotype: Its antigen is not identified.

Germline values: CDR1 MNHNS, CDR2 SASEGT. The CDR3 totals 12 residues. V was clipped by 7 bases and J by 5 bases, with 12 bases between them. This TCR was recovered from an adult woman who had mild COVID-19 (a few samples of this study predate the infection). Cell type and time point are not known. The sequenced sample was PBMCs or a T cell subset sorted from them (not recorded which). The rearrangement uses TRBV6-1 and TRBJ2-7; D is undetermined. DNA of the CDR3: TGTGCCAGCATAGGGCTCCGTCACGAGCAGTACTTC. As protein: CASIGLRHEQYF.